Shown below are 26 T cell receptor beta chains from a single sample sequenced in a study of identical twins. TCRdb itself ran the 5' RACE reads through MiXCR, one entry per CDR3 protein. The table includes 1,800,000 or so distinct CDR3 sequences, roughly a third detected once. Specimen: cord blood. The source of these receptors is a newborn girl in good health.

V gene TRBV14 combines with J gene TRBJ2-2, with D hard to call. The CDR3 covers 14 residues. Trimming left V 2 bases short and J 6 bases short, with 10 bases between. Germline V gives CDR1 SGHDN, CDR2 FVKESK. CDR3 sequence reads: CASSQPRLSGELFF. The DNA of the CDR3 is TGTGCCAGCAGCCAACCGAGATTGTCCGGGGAGCTGTTTTTT.

Only a few counts were recorded for this clonotype. V is TRBV3-1 and J is TRBJ2-3, with 7 bases matching TRBD2. Trimming removed 5 bases from V and 2 bases from J; junction bases left unmatched: 7. The CDR3 is 15 residues long. From germline, CDR1 is LGHDT and CDR2 YNNKEL (reference sequence). CDR3 loop: CASSDPGLYTDTQYF. The CDR3 bases are TGTGCCAGCAGCGATCCGGGACTATACACAGATACGCAGTATTTT.

The chain carries TRBV14 and TRBJ2-1; D is perhaps TRBD2 (5 bases). The germline gives CDR1 SGHDN, CDR2 FVKESK. The CDR3 covers 14 residues. Trimming cost V 4 bases and J 2 bases, with 9 bases left between them. This CDR3 reads CASSRAGTYNEQFF. CDR3 nucleotide sequence: TGTGCCAGCAGCCGGGCGGGCACCTACAATGAGCAGTTCTTC.

The genes are TRBV5-1 and TRBJ2-3; weak D call: TRBD2 (6 bases). CDR1 and CDR2 (germline): SGHRS, YFSETQ. Trimming took off 6 bases at V and 2 bases at J, with 13 bases between the two ends. CDR3 length equals 14 residues. CDR3 nucleotide sequence: TGCGCCAGCATCGGAGGGGCGCTCACAGATACGCAGTATTTT. Translation: CASIGGALTDTQYF.

The table lists this clonotype with a few counts. V gene TRBV5-1 combines with J gene TRBJ2-7; D possibly corresponds to TRBD2 (6 bases). The V gene's germline CDR1 is SGHRS and CDR2 YFSETQ. The CDR3 loop spans 12 amino acids. Deletions cut 4 bases from V and 7 bases from J, with 12 bases between. The CDR3 DNA is TGCGCCAGCAGCCGCCACGCGGGGGAGCAGTACTTC. Translated: CASSRHAGEQYF.

The chain uses TRBV14 and TRBJ1-1; weak D call: TRBD1 (5 bases). The CDR3 totals 14 residues. V was shortened by 2 bases and J by 4 bases, with 11 bases between the two germline ends. CDR1 and CDR2 (germline): SGHDN, FVKESK. CDR3 sequence reads: CASSQFGTGTEAFF. The CDR3 bases are TGTGCCAGCAGCCAATTTGGGACGGGCACTGAAGCTTTCTTT.

This clonotype was counted many times. The chain recombines TRBV4-2 with TRBJ2-7, with TRBD1 matching 7 bases. Germline CDR1 is LGHNA and CDR2 is YNFKEQ. The CDR3 has 15 amino acids. With 1 base clipped from V and 3 bases from J, the junction kept 6 bases outside the gene matches. CDR3 DNA sequence: TGTGCCAGCAGCCAAGGAGACAGGGAGAACTACGAGCAGTACTTC. Protein: CASSQGDRENYEQYF.

This clonotype turned up a few times. The rearrangement links TRBV7-9 to TRBJ1-2; D is uncertain. The length of the CDR3 is 16 residues. Germline loops: CDR1 SEHNR, CDR2 FQNEAQ (reference sequence). V lost 2 bases to trimming and J lost 0 bases, with 13 bases between them. The CDR3 here is CASSLPELPANYGYTF. The CDR3 DNA follows: TGTGCCAGCAGCTTACCCGAGCTACCAGCTAACTATGGCTACACCTTC. Complete variable domain (other parts from reference TRBV7-9 and TRBJ1-2): DTGVSQNPRHKITKRGQNVTFRCDPISEHNRLYWYRQTLGQGPEFLTYFQNEAQLEKSRLLSDRFSAERPKGSFSTLEIQRTEQGDSAMYLCASSLPELPANYGYTFGSGTRLTVV.

This clonotype was seen a handful of times. The V call is TRBV5-1, the J call TRBJ1-1, with TRBD1 matching over 9 bases. CDR3 length: 16 amino acids. Looked up from germline, CDR1 is SGHRS and CDR2 is YFSETQ. J was trimmed by 5 bases and V by 3 bases; bases with no gene match: 11. DNA of the CDR3: TGCGCCAGCAGCTGGGGATACAGGGGGCGGGAGACTGAAGCTTTCTTT. Translated: CASSWGYRGRETEAFF.

Note on this clonotype: No conserved phenylalanine or tryptophan ends this CDR3, so it is likely a read error. Because the CDR3's place on the DNA is in doubt, the DNA is left out and the CDR3 is given as listed by TCRdb. The gene calls are TRBV6-1 and TRBJ2-1; the table's TRBD1 call for D was not verified on the DNA. The CDR3 is 13 amino acids long, termini counted. Germline V gene sequence: CDR1 MNHNS, CDR2 SASEGT. CDR3 residues: CASSLRAGYTFGS.

This clonotype showed up just a few times. This CDR3 fails to terminate in the conserved phenylalanine or tryptophan, so it likely reflects a read error. V is TRBV20-1 and J is TRBJ2-1; 7 nucleotides align to TRBD1. The V and J ends lost 0 bases and 7 bases, in that order; junction bases with no gene match: 18. Germline loops: CDR1 DFQATT, CDR2 SNEGSKA (reference sequence). The CDR3 is 18 residues long. This CDR3 is CSARDGPWGQRLRNEQFL. The CDR3 DNA reads as TGCAGTGCTAGAGATGGTCCTTGGGGACAGCGGTTAAGGAATGAGCAGTTCTTA.

The chain carries TRBV9 and TRBJ1-1; maybe TRBD1 (5 bases). Germline CDR1 and CDR2: SGDLS and YYNGEE. CDR3 length: 17 amino acids. V was trimmed by 0 bases and J by 2 bases, leaving 17 bases between them. Here the CDR3 reads CASSVATAWGDNTEAFF. CDR3 coding DNA: TGTGCCAGCAGCGTAGCTACGGCTTGGGGGGACAACACTGAAGCTTTCTTT.

The chain employs TRBV4-1 and TRBJ1-4, with TRBD1 matching over 7 bases. CDR3 size: 13 residues. Germline V gene sequence: CDR1 MGHRA, CDR2 YSYEKL. Trimming cost V 4 bases and J 6 bases; bases outside gene matches: 2. Here the CDR3 reads CASSRTGYEKLFF. The CDR3 DNA reads TGCGCCAGCAGCCGGACAGGTTATGAAAAACTGTTTTTT.

The rearrangement uses TRBV21-1 and TRBJ2-3; the table calls TRBD1, which could not be checked here. TRBV21-1 is given as a pseudogene. The CDR3 covers 19 residues. The chain's CDR3 is CASSKVGPGGPLSTDTQYF. The CDR3 DNA follows: TGTGCCAGCAGCAAAGTCGGGCCAGGGGGCCCGCTTAGCACAGATACGCAGTATTTT.

This clonotype was seen a few times. The chain has TRBV2 and TRBJ2-2; unclear D gene. Germline CDR1 SNHLY, CDR2 FYNNEI. V was clipped by 10 bases and J by 6 bases, with 15 bases between them. The CDR3 has 13 amino acids. The CDR3 bases are TGTGCCACCGGGCCTGAACGCCCCGGGGAGCTGTTTTTT. Protein sequence: CATGPERPGELFF.

This clonotype was detected only a few times. This rearrangement joins TRBV6-4 to TRBJ2-1; no clear D. Looked up from germline, CDR1 is MRHNA and CDR2 is SNTAGT. The CDR3 runs 12 residues. V was trimmed by 0 bases and J by 6 bases, leaving 3 bases between them. CDR3 loop: CASSDSINEQFF. CDR3 sequence (DNA): TGTGCCAGCAGTGACTCGATCAATGAGCAGTTCTTC.

This clonotype was detected a few times. This rearrangement joins TRBV7-2 to TRBJ1-5, with TRBD1 identical over 10 bases. Trimming took 5 bases from V and 0 from J; bases not matched to a gene: 4. The length of the CDR3 is 16 residues. The V gene's germline CDR1 is SGHTA and CDR2 FQGNSA. CDR3 DNA sequence: TGTGCCAGCAGCCTGACAGGGGGCCTTAGCAATCAGCCCCAGCATTTT. The encoded protein is CASSLTGGLSNQPQHF. The full variable domain, its missing parts supplied by reference TRBV7-2 and TRBJ1-5, is GAGVSQSPSNKVTEKGKDVELRCDPISGHTALYWYRQSLGQGLEFLIYFQGNSAPDKSGLPSDRFSAERTGGSVSTLTIQRTQQEDSAVYLCASSLTGGLSNQPQHFGDGTRLSIL.

The chain recombines TRBV27 with TRBJ2-5; no clear D gene. In germline, CDR1 is MNHEY, CDR2 SMNVEV (reference sequence). The V end lost 0 bases, the J end lost 13 bases, and 15 bases lay between the germline ends. CDR3 length equals 13 residues. CDR3 coding DNA: TGTGCCAGCAGTTTATCGCTCCCTAAAAAGCGGTACTTC. Its translation: CASSLSLPKKRYF.

The rearrangement links TRBV7-6 to TRBJ2-3; D gene unclear. This CDR3 is 14 amino acids long. Trimming stripped 2 bases from V and 5 bases from J, with 11 bases between. Germline loops: CDR1 SGHVS, CDR2 FNYEAQ. The CDR3 DNA reads TGTGCCAGCAGCTTAAACCCTTTACGAGATACGCAGTATTTT. It translates to CASSLNPLRDTQYF.

This clonotype has more than one count but fewer than ten. The rearrangement joins TRBV7-8 to TRBJ1-4; D unresolved. Trimming stripped 1 base from V and 0 bases from J, with 9 bases between. The germline gives CDR1 SGHVS, CDR2 FQNEAQ. This CDR3 contains 16 residues. In DNA form, the CDR3 reads TGTGCCAGCAGCTTAGTCGTTTCAGCAACTAATGAAAAACTGTTTTTT. This translates into CASSLVVSATNEKLFF.

Here the CDR3 reads CASSIGLAGVSGELFF. CDR3 sequence (DNA): TGTGCCAGTAGTATAGGACTAGCGGGAGTGTCAGGGGAGCTGTTTTTT. The chain carries TRBV19 and TRBJ2-2; TRBD2 aligns across 12 bases. There are 16 residues in the CDR3. Germline values: CDR1 LNHDA, CDR2 SQIVND (reference sequence). Germline trimming cut 1 base from V and 8 bases from J; bases unmatched to any gene: 5.

The chain uses TRBV29-1 and TRBJ1-2; D gene ambiguous. The CDR3 contains 14 residues. CDR1 and CDR2 (germline): SQVTM, ANQGSEA. Between the trimmed V and J ends, which lost 7 bases and 4 bases, there was a span of 19 bases. In nucleotides, the CDR3 is TGCAGCGCAGCAAATTTGGGAAGGTTCTATGGCTACACCTTC. Residues: CSAANLGRFYGYTF.

The chain links TRBV7-2 to TRBJ1-2; D possibly corresponds to TRBD1 (5 bases). CDR1 SGHTA and CDR2 FQGNSA come from the germline V gene. Between the trimmed V and J ends, which lost 7 bases and 4 bases, there was a span of 19 bases. CDR3 length equals 15 residues. CDR3: CASTFSGGLGYGYTF. Written as DNA, the CDR3 is TGTGCCAGCACCTTTTCCGGGGGGTTAGGCTATGGCTACACCTTC.

The J gene is TRBJ2-1, the V gene TRBV20-1; no clear D gene. V gave up 5 bases and J gave up 1 base, with 6 bases separating them. The CDR3 covers 12 residues. Germline V lookup: CDR1 DFQATT, CDR2 SNEGSKA (reference sequence). The CDR3 DNA sequence: TGCAGTGCTCCCTCTTCCTACAATGAGCAGTTCTTC. Protein sequence: CSAPSSYNEQFF.

The chain uses TRBV20-1 and TRBJ2-4, with TRBD2 as a possible D gene (6 bases). In germline, CDR1 is DFQATT, CDR2 SNEGSKA (reference sequence). The germline V and J ends were trimmed by 6 bases and 13 bases, with 25 bases remaining between them. CDR3 length: 14 residues. Here the CDR3 DNA reads TGCAGTGCCTTAACGGGAACTAGCTGGGGTGAGCAGTACTTC. This sequence encodes CSALTGTSWGEQYF.

V and J are TRBV5-1 and TRBJ2-7, with 9 nucleotides matching TRBD2. Germline CDR1 is SGHRS and CDR2 is YFSETQ. V lost 5 bases to trimming and J lost 2 bases; unmatched junction nucleotides: 5. This CDR3 is built from 14 residues. CDR3 region: CASRSGGPTYEQYF. The CDR3 DNA reads TGCGCCAGCAGAAGCGGGGGGCCTACCTACGAGCAGTACTTC.